Below are 9 T cell receptor beta chains sequenced from a single sample in a study of blood T cell repertoires in COVID-19. This table comes from immunoSEQ multiplex PCR, and its TCRdb copy is limited to in-frame clones, with some not included. The data show 150,000 to 200,000 clones, about 88% seen once. Sequencing input: peripheral blood. Receptors were obtained from a man aged 18-30 years with acute or convalescent COVID-19.

The chain uses TRBV6-5 and TRBJ1-3; 11 nucleotides align to TRBD1. Germline CDR1 is MNHEY and CDR2 is SVGAGI. This CDR3 spans 14 amino acids. V was clipped by 11 bases and J by 3 bases; unmatched bases: 6. CDR3 region: CAAGQGAIGNTIYF. The DNA for the CDR3 is TGTGCCGCAGGACAGGGGGCGATTGGAAACACCATATATTTT.

V and J are TRBV5-8 and TRBJ2-3, with 7 nucleotides matching TRBD2. Per the germline V gene, CDR1 is SGHTS and CDR2 is YDEGEE. With 7 bases clipped from V and 4 bases from J, the junction kept 6 bases outside the gene matches. This CDR3 is built from 13 residues. CDR3 sequence (DNA): TGTGCCAGCGGGGAGCGGGGATCAGATACGCAGTATTTT. This sequence encodes CASGERGSDTQYF.

This clone was found once. This rearrangement joins TRBV5-4 to TRBJ1-4; D is perhaps TRBD1 (5 bases). The CDR3 runs to 16 residues. Trimming cost V 0 bases and J 3 bases, with 12 bases left between them. Looked up from germline, CDR1 is SGHNT and CDR2 is YYREEE (reference sequence). Here the CDR3 DNA reads TGTGCCAGCAGCTTGGAGGCAGGGCTTCCTAATGAAAAACTGTTTTTT. Translated: CASSLEAGLPNEKLFF.

The CDR3 region has the DNA TGTGCCAGCAGCCTCGCCAGGGGTCCTAACTATGGCTACACCTTC. Translating it yields CASSLARGPNYGYTF. V usage is TRBV3-1 (or the pseudogene TRBV3-2) and J usage is TRBJ1-2, with D maybe TRBD1 (6 bases). Germline V gives CDR1 LGHDT, CDR2 YNNKEL (reference sequence). The CDR3 loop spans 15 amino acids. V lost 4 bases to trimming and J lost 0 bases, with 12 bases between them.

The chain recombines TRBV5-1 with TRBJ2-3; the match to TRBD1 covers 7 bases. V trimming: 4 bases; J trimming: 3 bases; junction bases outside the gene matches: 5. Germline lookup yields CDR1 SGHRS and CDR2 YFSETQ. The CDR3 sequence is 14 residues long. The DNA for the CDR3 is TGCGCCAGCAGCCCGGGGACAGTGACAGATACGCAGTATTTT. Residues: CASSPGTVTDTQYF.

This clone showed up just once. This chain connects TRBV3-1 (or the pseudogene TRBV3-2) to TRBJ1-2; D is undetermined. Trimming pared 1 base from V and 6 bases from J, leaving 12 bases between. CDR1 LGHDT and CDR2 YNNKEL come from the germline V gene (reference sequence). The CDR3 has 14 amino acids. Here the CDR3 reads CASSQVSPGDGYTF. The CDR3 region has the DNA TGTGCCAGCAGCCAAGTTTCGCCGGGTGATGGCTACACCTTC.

The chain uses TRBV14 and TRBJ2-5, with D possibly being TRBD1 (5 bases). Trimming stripped 5 bases from V and 5 bases from J, with 12 bases between. This CDR3 has 13 residues. From germline, CDR1 is SGHDN and CDR2 FVKESK. CDR3 amino acids: CASSGQSWETQYF. The CDR3 DNA reads as TGTGCCAGCAGCGGACAATCGTGGGAGACCCAGTACTTC.

This chain links TRBV7-8 with TRBJ2-7; 9 bases are a match to TRBD1. The germline CDR1 and CDR2 sequences are SGHVS and FQNEAQ. V was clipped by 4 bases and J by 7 bases; unmatched bases: 11. The CDR3 covers 15 residues. The CDR3 DNA reads as TGTGCCAGCAGCTCCCCGGACAGGGGCCTTTTTGAGCAGTACTTC. Its protein is CASSSPDRGLFEQYF.

This clone was observed a few times. The rearrangement uses TRBV12-3 or TRBV12-4 and TRBJ1-6; D perhaps matches TRBD1 (6 bases). This CDR3 spans 13 amino acids. V dropped 5 bases and J dropped 8 bases, with 10 bases sitting between them. The CDR3 loop is CASSPDSYSPLHF. CDR3 nucleotide sequence: TGTGCCAGCAGTCCGGACAGCTATTCACCCCTCCACTTT.